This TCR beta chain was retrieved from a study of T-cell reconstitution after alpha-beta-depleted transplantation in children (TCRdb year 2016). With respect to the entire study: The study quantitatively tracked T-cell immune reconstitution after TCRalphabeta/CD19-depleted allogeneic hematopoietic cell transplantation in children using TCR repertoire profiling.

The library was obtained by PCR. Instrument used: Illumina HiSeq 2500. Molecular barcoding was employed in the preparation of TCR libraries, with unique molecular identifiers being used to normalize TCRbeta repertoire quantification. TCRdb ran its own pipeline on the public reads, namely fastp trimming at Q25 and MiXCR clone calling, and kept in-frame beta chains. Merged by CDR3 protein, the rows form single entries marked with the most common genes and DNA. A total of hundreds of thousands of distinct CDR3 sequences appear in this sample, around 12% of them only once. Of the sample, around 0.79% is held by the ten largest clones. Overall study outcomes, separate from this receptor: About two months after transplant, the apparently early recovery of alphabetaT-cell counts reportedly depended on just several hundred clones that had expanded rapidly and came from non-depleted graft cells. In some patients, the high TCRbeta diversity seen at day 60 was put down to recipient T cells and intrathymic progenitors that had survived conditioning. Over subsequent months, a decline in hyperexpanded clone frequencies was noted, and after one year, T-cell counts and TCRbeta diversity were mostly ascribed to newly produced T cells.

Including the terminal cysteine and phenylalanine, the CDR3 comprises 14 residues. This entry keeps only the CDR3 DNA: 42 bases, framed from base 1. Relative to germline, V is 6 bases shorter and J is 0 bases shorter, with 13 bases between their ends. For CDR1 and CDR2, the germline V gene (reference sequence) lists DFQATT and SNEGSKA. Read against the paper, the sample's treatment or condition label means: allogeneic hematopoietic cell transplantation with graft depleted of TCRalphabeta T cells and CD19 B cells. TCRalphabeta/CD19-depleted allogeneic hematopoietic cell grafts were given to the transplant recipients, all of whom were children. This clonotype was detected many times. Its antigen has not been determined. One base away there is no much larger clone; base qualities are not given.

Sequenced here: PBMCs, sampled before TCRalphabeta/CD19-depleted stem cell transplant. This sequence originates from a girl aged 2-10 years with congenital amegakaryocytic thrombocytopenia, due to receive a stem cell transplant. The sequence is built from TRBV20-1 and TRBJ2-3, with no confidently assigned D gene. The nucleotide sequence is TGCAGTGCCCGGTCCGTGAGGAGCACAGATACGCAGTATTTT. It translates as CSARSVRSTDTQYF.